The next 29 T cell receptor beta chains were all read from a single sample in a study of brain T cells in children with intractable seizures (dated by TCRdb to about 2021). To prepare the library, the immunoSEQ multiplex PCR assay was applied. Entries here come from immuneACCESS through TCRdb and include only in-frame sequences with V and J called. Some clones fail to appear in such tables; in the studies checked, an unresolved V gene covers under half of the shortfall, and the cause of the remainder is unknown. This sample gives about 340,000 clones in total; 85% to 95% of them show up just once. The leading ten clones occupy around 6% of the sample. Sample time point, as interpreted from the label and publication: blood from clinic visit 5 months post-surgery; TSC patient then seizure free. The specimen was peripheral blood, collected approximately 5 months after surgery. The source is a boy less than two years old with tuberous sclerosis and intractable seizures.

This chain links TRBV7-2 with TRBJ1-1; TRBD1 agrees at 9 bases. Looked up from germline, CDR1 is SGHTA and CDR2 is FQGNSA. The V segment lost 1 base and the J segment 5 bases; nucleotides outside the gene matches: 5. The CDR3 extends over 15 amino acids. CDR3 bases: TGTGCCAGCAGCTTAGTACAGGGGGCTTGGACTGAAGCTTTCTTT. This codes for CASSLVQGAWTEAFF.

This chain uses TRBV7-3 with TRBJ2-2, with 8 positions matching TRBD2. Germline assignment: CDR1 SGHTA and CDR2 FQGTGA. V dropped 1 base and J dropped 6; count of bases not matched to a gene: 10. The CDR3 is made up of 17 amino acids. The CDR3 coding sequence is TGTGCCAGCAGCTTAAATACCGGTAGCGGGGTGTCCGGGGAGCTGTTTTTT. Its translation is CASSLNTGSGVSGELFF.

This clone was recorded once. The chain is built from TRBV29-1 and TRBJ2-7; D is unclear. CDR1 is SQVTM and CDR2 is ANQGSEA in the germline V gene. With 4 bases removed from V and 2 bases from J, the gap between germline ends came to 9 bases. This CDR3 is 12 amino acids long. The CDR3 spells CSVGGETYEQYF. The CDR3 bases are TGCAGCGTTGGCGGCGAAACCTACGAGCAGTACTTC.

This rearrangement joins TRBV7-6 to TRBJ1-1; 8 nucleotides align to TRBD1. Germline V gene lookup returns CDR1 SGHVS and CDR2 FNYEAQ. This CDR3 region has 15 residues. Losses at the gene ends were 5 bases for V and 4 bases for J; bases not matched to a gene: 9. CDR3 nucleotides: TGTGCCAGCAGCAGCCAGGGGGCTTTGGGCACTGAAGCTTTCTTT. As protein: CASSSQGALGTEAFF.

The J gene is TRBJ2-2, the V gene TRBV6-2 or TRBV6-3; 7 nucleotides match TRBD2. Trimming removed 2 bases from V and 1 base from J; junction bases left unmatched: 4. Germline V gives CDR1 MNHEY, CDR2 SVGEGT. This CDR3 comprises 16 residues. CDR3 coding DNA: TGTGCCAGCAGTTACCGGCTAGCGGTGAACACCGGGGAGCTGTTTTTT. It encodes CASSYRLAVNTGELFF.

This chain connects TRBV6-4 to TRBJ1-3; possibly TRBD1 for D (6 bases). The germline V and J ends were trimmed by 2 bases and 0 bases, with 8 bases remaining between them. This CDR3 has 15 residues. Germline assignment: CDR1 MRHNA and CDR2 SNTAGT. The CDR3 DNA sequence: TGTGCCAGCAGTGACGGGGGGCTCTCTGGAAACACCATATATTTT. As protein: CASSDGGLSGNTIYF.

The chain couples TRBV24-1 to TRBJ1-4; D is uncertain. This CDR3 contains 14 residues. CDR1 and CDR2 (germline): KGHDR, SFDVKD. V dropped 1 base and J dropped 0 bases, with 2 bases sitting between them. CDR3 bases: TGTGCCACCAGTGATTTCACAACTAATGAAAAACTGTTTTTT. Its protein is CATSDFTTNEKLFF.

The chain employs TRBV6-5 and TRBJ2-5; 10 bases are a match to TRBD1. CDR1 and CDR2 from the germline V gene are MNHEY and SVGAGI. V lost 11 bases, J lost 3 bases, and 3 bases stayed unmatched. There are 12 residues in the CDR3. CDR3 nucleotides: TGTGCCGCCGGACAGGGGGAAGAGACCCAGTACTTC. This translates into CAAGQGEETQYF.

CDR3 amino acids: CATSDQTGGGHEQFF. CDR3 bases: TGTGCCACCAGTGATCAGACAGGGGGAGGGCATGAGCAGTTCTTC. The V call is TRBV24-1, the J call TRBJ2-1, with TRBD1 matching 9 bases. This CDR3 comprises 15 residues. The germline CDR1 and CDR2 sequences are KGHDR and SFDVKD. The trim removed 3 bases at V and 8 bases at J, leaving 7 bases unmatched.

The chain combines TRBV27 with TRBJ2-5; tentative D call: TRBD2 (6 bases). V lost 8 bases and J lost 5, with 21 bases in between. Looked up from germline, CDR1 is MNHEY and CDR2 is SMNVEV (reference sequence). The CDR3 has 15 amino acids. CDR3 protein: CASSLPGEPRETQYF. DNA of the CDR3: TGTGCCAGCTCCTTGCCGGGGGAACCCAGGGAGACCCAGTACTTC.

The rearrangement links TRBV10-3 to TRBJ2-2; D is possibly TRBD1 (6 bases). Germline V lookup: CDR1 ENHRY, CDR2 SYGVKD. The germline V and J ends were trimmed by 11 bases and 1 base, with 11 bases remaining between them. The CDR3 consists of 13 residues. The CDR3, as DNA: TGTGCCGTCCGGGACAAGAACACCGGGGAGCTGTTTTTT. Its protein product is CAVRDKNTGELFF.

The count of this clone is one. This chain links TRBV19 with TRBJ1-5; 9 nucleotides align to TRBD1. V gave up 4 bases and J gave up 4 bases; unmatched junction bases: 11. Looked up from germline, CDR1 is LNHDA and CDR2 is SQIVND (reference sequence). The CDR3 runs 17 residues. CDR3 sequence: CASSKRSIGTGNQPQHF. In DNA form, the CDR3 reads TGTGCCAGTAGTAAACGATCGATCGGGACAGGGAATCAGCCCCAGCATTTT.

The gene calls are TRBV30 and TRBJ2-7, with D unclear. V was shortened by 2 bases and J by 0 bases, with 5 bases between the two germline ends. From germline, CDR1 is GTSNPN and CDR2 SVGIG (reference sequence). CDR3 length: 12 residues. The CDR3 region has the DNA TGTGCCTGGAGTAACCCCTCCTACGAGCAGTACTTC. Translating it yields CAWSNPSYEQYF.

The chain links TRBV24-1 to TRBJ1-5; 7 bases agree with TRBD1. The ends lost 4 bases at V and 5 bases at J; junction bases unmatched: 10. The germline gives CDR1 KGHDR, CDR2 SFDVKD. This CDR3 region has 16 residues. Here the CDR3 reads CATSDRRRGADQPQHF. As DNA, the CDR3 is TGTGCCACCAGTGACCGACGCAGGGGGGCTGATCAGCCCCAGCATTTT.

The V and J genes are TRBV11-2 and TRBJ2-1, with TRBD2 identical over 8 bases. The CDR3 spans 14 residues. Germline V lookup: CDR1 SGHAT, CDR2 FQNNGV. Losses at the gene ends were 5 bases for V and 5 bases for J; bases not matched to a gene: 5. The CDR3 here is CASSPSGSHNEQFF. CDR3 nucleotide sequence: TGTGCCAGCAGCCCTAGCGGGTCTCACAATGAGCAGTTCTTC.

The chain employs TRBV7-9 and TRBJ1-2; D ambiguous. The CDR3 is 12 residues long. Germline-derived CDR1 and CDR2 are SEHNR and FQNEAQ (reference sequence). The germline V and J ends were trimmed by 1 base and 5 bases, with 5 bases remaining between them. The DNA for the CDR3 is TGTGCCAGCAGCTTAGTGGGGTATGGCTACACCTTC. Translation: CASSLVGYGYTF.

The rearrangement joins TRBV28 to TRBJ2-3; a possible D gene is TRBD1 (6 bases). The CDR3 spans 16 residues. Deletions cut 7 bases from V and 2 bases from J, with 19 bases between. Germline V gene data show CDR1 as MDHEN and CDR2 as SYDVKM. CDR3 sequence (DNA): TGTGCCAGCACCCCAAGCAGGGGAACCCACACAGATACGCAGTATTTT. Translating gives CASTPSRGTHTDTQYF. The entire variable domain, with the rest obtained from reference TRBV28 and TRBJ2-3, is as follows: DVKVTQSSRYLVKRTGEKVFLECVQDMDHENMFWYRQDPGLGLRLIYFSYDVKMKEKGDIPEGYSVSREKKERFSLILESASTNQTSMYLCASTPSRGTHTDTQYFGPGTRLTVL.

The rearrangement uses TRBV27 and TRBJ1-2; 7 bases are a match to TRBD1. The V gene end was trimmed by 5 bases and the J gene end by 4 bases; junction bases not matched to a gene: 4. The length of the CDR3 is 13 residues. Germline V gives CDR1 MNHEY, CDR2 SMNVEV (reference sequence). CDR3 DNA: TGTGCCAGCAGTCCCAGGACAGGCTATGGCTACACCTTC. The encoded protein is CASSPRTGYGYTF.

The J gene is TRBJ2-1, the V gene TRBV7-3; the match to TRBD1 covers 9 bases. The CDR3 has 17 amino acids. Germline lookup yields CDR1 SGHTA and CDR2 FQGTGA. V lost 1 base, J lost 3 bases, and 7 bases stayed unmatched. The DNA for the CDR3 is TGTGCCAGCAGCTTAAGGCCGACAGGGGGGCACTACAATGAGCAGTTCTTC. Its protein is CASSLRPTGGHYNEQFF. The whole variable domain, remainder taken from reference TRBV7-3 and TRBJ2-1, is GAGVSQTPSNKVTEKGKYVELRCDPISGHTALYWYRQSLGQGPEFLIYFQGTGAADDSGLPNDRFFAVRPEGSVSTLKIQRTERGDSAVYLCASSLRPTGGHYNEQFFGPGTRLTVL.

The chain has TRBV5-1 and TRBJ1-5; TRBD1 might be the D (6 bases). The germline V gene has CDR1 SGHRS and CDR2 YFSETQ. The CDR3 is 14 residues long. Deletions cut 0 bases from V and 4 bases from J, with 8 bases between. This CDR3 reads CASSLEGVNQPQHF. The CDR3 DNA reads TGCGCCAGCAGCTTGGAGGGGGTAAATCAGCCCCAGCATTTT.

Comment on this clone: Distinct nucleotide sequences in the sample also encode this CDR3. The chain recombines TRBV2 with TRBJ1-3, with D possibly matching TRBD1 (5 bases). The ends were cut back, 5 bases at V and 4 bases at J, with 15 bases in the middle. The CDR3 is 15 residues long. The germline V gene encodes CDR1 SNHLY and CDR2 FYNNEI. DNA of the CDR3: TGTGCCAGCAGTCCAATCGGGGGGTCCGGAAACACCATATATTTT. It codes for CASSPIGGSGNTIYF.

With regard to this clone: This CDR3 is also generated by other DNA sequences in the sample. The CDR3 DNA reads TGTGCCAGCAGCTTAGAGGGAAACACTGAAGCTTTCTTT. Its protein is CASSLEGNTEAFF. This chain uses TRBV7-2 with TRBJ1-1, with unresolved D. The length of the CDR3 is 13 residues. V lost 1 base and J lost 2, with 5 bases in between. Germline-derived CDR1 and CDR2 are SGHTA and FQGNSA.

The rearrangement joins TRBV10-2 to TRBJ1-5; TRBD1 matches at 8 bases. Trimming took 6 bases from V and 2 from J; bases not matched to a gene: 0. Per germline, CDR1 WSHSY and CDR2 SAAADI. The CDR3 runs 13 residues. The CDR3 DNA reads TGCGCCAGCAGGGACAGGGGCAATCAGCCCCAGCATTTT. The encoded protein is CASRDRGNQPQHF.

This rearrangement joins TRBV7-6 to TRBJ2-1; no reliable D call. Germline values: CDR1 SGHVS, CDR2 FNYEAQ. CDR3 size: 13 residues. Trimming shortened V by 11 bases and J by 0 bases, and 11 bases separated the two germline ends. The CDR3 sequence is CAVRMSSYNEQFF. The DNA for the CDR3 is TGTGCCGTTAGGATGAGCTCCTACAATGAGCAGTTCTTC.

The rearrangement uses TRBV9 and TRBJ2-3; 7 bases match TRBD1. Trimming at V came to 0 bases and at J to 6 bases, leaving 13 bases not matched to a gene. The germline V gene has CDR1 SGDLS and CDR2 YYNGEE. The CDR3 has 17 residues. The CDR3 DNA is TGTGCCAGCAGCGTAGCCCCAGGTGACAGGGTGACCGATACGCAGTATTTT. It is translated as CASSVAPGDRVTDTQYF.

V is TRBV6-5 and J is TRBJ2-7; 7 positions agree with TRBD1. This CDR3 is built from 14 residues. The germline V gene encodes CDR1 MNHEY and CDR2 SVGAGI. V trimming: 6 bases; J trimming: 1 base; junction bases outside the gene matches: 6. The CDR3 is CASSPPGQSYEQYF. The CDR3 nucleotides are TGTGCCAGCAGCCCCCCGGGACAGTCCTACGAGCAGTACTTC.

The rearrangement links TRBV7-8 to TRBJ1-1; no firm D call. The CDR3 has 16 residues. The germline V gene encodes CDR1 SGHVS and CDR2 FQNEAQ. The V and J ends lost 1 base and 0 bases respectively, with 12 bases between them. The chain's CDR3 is CASSLVAGAMNTEAFF. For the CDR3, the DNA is TGTGCCAGCAGCTTAGTAGCCGGCGCGATGAACACTGAAGCTTTCTTT.

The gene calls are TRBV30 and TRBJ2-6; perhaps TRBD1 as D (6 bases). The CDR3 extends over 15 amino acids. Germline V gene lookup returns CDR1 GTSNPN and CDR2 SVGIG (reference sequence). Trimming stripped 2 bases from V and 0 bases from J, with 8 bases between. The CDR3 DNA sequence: TGTGCCTGGAGTCTCAGGGGCTCTGGGGCCAACGTCCTGACTTTC. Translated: CAWSLRGSGANVLTF.

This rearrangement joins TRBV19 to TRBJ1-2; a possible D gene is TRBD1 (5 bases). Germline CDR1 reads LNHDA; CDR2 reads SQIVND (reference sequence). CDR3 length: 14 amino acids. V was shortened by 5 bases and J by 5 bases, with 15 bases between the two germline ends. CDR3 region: CASSSTGTHYGYTF. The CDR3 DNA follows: TGTGCCAGTAGTTCGACCGGGACCCATTATGGCTACACCTTC.